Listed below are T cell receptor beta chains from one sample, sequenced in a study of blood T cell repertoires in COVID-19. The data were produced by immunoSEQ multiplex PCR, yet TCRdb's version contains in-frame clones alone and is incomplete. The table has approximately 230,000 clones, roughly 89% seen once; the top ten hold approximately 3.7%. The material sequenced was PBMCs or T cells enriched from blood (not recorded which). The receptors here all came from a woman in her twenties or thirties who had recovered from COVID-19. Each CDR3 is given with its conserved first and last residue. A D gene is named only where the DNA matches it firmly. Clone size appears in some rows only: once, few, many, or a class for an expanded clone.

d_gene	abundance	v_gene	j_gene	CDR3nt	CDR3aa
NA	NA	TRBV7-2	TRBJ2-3	TGTGCCAGCAGCTTACAGGGTCCCGGGGATACGCAGTATTTT	CASSLQGPGDTQYF
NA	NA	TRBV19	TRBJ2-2	TGTGCCAGTAGTCCCTACAACACCGGGGAGCTGTTTTTT	CASSPYNTGELFF
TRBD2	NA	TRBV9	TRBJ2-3	TGTGCCAGCAGCGGACAGAGCGGGAGGGCCGGAGATACGCAGTATTTT	CASSGQSGRAGDTQYF
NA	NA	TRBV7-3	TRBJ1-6	TGTGCCAGCAGCCCGGCGGTAAATTCACCCCTCCACTTT	CASSPAVNSPLHF
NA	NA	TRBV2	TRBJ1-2	TGTGCCAGCAGTGCCGCGCGTGGAGACTATGGCTACACCTTC	CASSAARGDYGYTF
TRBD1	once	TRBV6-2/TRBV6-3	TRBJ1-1	TGTGCCAGCAGCCGGGACAGGGCCATGACTGAAGCTTTCTTT	CASSRDRAMTEAFF
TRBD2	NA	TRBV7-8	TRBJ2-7	TGTGCCAGCAGCTCTCCTGGACTAGGATCCTACGAGCAGTACTTC	CASSSPGLGSYEQYF
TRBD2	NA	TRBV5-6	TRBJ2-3	TGTGCCAGCAGCTACCTGAAGACTAGCGGGAGTCTAACAGATACGCAGTATTTT	CASSYLKTSGSLTDTQYF
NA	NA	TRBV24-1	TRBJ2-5	TGTGCCACCAGTGACCTCCAAGAGACCCAGTACTTC	CATSDLQETQYF
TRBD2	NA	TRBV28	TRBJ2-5	TGTGCCAGCAGCCTTCTGGCTAGCGGGAAAGAGACCCAGTACTTC	CASSLLASGKETQYF
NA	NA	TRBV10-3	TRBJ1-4	TGTGCCATCAGTGAGGGTACAGCTGAAAAACTGTTTTTT	CAISEGTAEKLFF
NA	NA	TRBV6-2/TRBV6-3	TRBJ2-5	TGTGCCAGCAGTGGATTATTCCCGGGACAAATGTCGGGTCGGGAGACCCAGTACTTC	CASSGLFPGQMSGRETQYF
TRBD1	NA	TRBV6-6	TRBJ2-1	TGTGCCAGCAGTTACGACAGGGGAAATGAGCAGTTCTTC	CASSYDRGNEQFF